Listed below are T cell receptor beta chains from one sample, sequenced in a study of control samples from healthy donors and cancer patients. The protocol was immunoSEQ multiplex PCR, while the TCRdb copy is restricted to in-frame clones and leaves out a portion. The profile shows 65,000 to 70,000 clones, 84% of them singletons. Sequenced material: PBMCs. These receptors all stem from a woman between 50 and 59 years old with lung cancer. Each CDR3 is given with its conserved first and last residue. The order of the fields is clone size, V gene, D gene, J gene, CDR3 protein, CDR3 DNA. The D gene is left open where the match is weak. A clone size is listed for some rows: how often the clone was seen (once, few, many), or a class if it is expanded.

size: .; V: TRBV29-1; D: .; J: TRBJ1-2; CDR3: CSVLQGDYGYTF; DNA: TGCAGCGTCTTACAGGGAGACTATGGCTACACCTTC
size: .; V: TRBV24-1; D: .; J: TRBJ2-3; CDR3: CATSDPVPGILGDTQYF; DNA: TGTGCCACCAGTGACCCCGTCCCTGGAATCCTAGGAGATACGCAGTATTTT
size: .; V: TRBV5-6; D: .; J: TRBJ2-2; CDR3: CASSWGLGSGTGELFF; DNA: TGTGCCAGCAGCTGGGGACTGGGGAGCGGCACCGGGGAGCTGTTTTTT
size: .; V: TRBV18; D: TRBD1; J: TRBJ2-3; CDR3: CASSPGVLTGGGNTDTQYF; DNA: TGTGCCAGCTCACCGGGTGTCCTCACAGGGGGCGGAAACACAGATACGCAGTATTTT
size: few; V: TRBV7-2; D: TRBD2; J: TRBJ2-2; CDR3: CASSLVVAGGNTGELFF; DNA: TGTGCCAGCAGCCTCGTGGTAGCGGGGGGTAACACCGGGGAGCTGTTTTTT
size: .; V: TRBV27; D: .; J: TRBJ2-2; CDR3: CASSLSGMNTGELFF; DNA: TGTGCCAGCAGTTTATCGGGGATGAACACCGGGGAGCTGTTTTTT
size: .; V: TRBV19; D: TRBD1; J: TRBJ1-2; CDR3: CASSIGDSGSYGYTF; DNA: TGTGCCAGTAGTATAGGGGACAGTGGATCCTATGGCTACACCTTC
size: .; V: TRBV28; D: .; J: TRBJ2-2; CDR3: CASIPRGRTNTGELFF; DNA: TGTGCCAGCATTCCCCGGGGGAGGACCAACACCGGGGAGCTGTTTTTT
size: once; V: TRBV28; D: TRBD1; J: TRBJ1-1; CDR3: CASSPLDRGSFF; DNA: TGTGCCAGCAGCCCTTTAGACAGGGGGTCTTTCTTT
size: .; V: TRBV14; D: .; J: TRBJ1-1; CDR3: CASSQLQGNTEAFF; DNA: TGTGCCAGCAGCCAATTACAGGGGAACACTGAAGCTTTCTTT
size: .; V: TRBV5-1; D: .; J: TRBJ1-1; CDR3: CASSLAQRGTAFF; DNA: TGCGCCAGCAGCTTGGCCCAGCGGGGGACAGCTTTCTTT
size: .; V: TRBV23-1; D: .; J: TRBJ1-2; CDR3: CASSPSNYGYTF; DNA: TGCGCCAGCAGTCCTAGTAACTATGGCTACACCTTC
size: .; V: TRBV6-1; D: .; J: TRBJ2-7; CDR3: CASSEAGGSPYEQYF; DNA: TGTGCCAGCAGTGAAGCAGGGGGGAGCCCCTACGAGCAGTACTTC
size: .; V: TRBV5-1; D: TRBD1; J: TRBJ2-1; CDR3: CASSLEGTGGYEQFF; DNA: TGCGCCAGCAGCTTGGAGGGGACAGGGGGCTATGAGCAGTTCTTC
size: .; V: TRBV11-2; D: .; J: TRBJ2-7; CDR3: CASRLTTDEQYF; DNA: TGTGCCAGCAGACTAACAACCGACGAGCAGTACTTC
size: .; V: TRBV29-1; D: TRBD1; J: TRBJ2-6; CDR3: CSVNDRDSGANVLTF; DNA: TGCAGCGTTAACGACAGGGATTCTGGGGCCAACGTCCTGACTTTC
size: .; V: TRBV29-1; D: .; J: TRBJ1-5; CDR3: CSVQDPRGPQHF; DNA: TGCAGCGTCCAGGACCCTCGAGGGCCCCAGCATTTT
size: .; V: TRBV7-2; D: .; J: TRBJ2-3; CDR3: CASSLEPFRTRDADTQYF; DNA: TGTGCCAGCAGCTTAGAACCCTTCCGGACGAGGGACGCAGATACGCAGTATTTT
size: once; V: TRBV18; D: .; J: TRBJ2-2; CDR3: CASSPPGIGTGELFF; DNA: TGTGCCAGCTCACCACCCGGGATAGGCACCGGGGAGCTGTTTTTT
size: .; V: TRBV6-5; D: .; J: TRBJ1-2; CDR3: CASSRGSYGYTF; DNA: TGTGCCAGCAGTAGAGGATCCTATGGCTACACCTTC
size: .; V: TRBV5-6; D: .; J: TRBJ1-1; CDR3: CASSRRDRRNTEAFF; DNA: TGTGCCAGCAGCCGCAGGGACCGGCGGAACACTGAAGCTTTCTTT
size: .; V: TRBV19; D: .; J: TRBJ1-2; CDR3: CASSPRGMGLDYGYTF; DNA: TGTGCCAGTAGTCCGCGAGGAATGGGGCTTGACTATGGCTACACCTTC
size: .; V: TRBV6-5; D: .; J: TRBJ1-6; CDR3: CASSYWLGNSPLHF; DNA: TGTGCCAGCAGTTACTGGCTGGGGAATTCACCCCTCCACTTT
size: .; V: TRBV18; D: TRBD1; J: TRBJ1-6; CDR3: CASSRQGNSPLHF; DNA: TGTGCCAGCTCACGACAGGGTAATTCACCCCTCCACTTT
size: .; V: TRBV27; D: .; J: TRBJ1-2; CDR3: CASSSGRGPNYGYTF; DNA: TGTGCCAGCAGTTCCGGACGGGGACCTAACTATGGCTACACCTTC
size: .; V: TRBV3-1/TRBV3-2; D: TRBD1; J: TRBJ2-1; CDR3: CASSQDLGGAYNEQFF; DNA: TGTGCCAGCAGCCAAGATCTAGGGGGCGCCTACAATGAGCAGTTCTTC
size: .; V: TRBV28; D: .; J: TRBJ1-1; CDR3: CASQRGVDTEAFF; DNA: TGTGCCAGTCAGAGGGGCGTAGACACTGAAGCTTTCTTT
size: .; V: TRBV15; D: .; J: TRBJ1-1; CDR3: CATSLEPGGGTFGVEAFF; DNA: TGTGCCACCAGCCTAGAGCCCGGGGGGGGCACCTTCGGTGTTGAAGCTTTCTTT
size: .; V: TRBV28; D: .; J: TRBJ1-2; CDR3: CASSAPDTQLDGYTF; DNA: TGTGCCAGCAGTGCCCCTGACACCCAACTGGATGGCTACACCTTC
size: .; V: TRBV7-9; D: .; J: TRBJ2-7; CDR3: CASSLMREKTYEQYF; DNA: TGTGCCAGCAGCTTAATGAGGGAGAAGACCTACGAGCAGTACTTC
size: .; V: TRBV4-1; D: TRBD1; J: TRBJ2-5; CDR3: CASSLRDREETQYF; DNA: TGCGCCAGCAGTCTCCGGGACAGGGAAGAGACCCAGTACTTC
size: .; V: TRBV3-1/TRBV3-2; D: .; J: TRBJ1-1; CDR3: CASSQARRGNTEAFF; DNA: TGTGCCAGCAGCCAAGCGCGAAGGGGGAACACTGAAGCTTTCTTT
size: .; V: TRBV7-9; D: .; J: TRBJ1-1; CDR3: CASSPGSRVGEAFF; DNA: TGTGCCAGCAGCCCGGGGTCTCGGGTGGGTGAAGCTTTCTTT
size: .; V: TRBV4-3; D: .; J: TRBJ1-3; CDR3: CASSQDMGSGNTIYF; DNA: TGCGCCAGCAGCCAAGATATGGGCTCTGGAAACACCATATATTTT
size: .; V: TRBV7-2; D: .; J: TRBJ2-7; CDR3: CASSPTGISSYEQYF; DNA: TGTGCCAGCAGCCCTACAGGGATTTCATCCTACGAGCAGTACTTC
size: once; V: TRBV6-5; D: TRBD1; J: TRBJ1-5; CDR3: CASERQGQIGQPQHF; DNA: TGTGCCAGCGAGAGACAGGGCCAAATTGGACAGCCCCAGCATTTT
size: .; V: TRBV12-3/TRBV12-4; D: .; J: TRBJ1-2; CDR3: CASSSSTGYGYTF; DNA: TGTGCCAGCAGTTCCTCCACAGGGTACGGCTACACCTTC
size: .; V: TRBV13; D: TRBD1; J: TRBJ1-2; CDR3: CASSLGAGGVGYGYTF; DNA: TGTGCCAGCAGCTTAGGGGCAGGGGGCGTCGGCTATGGCTACACCTTC
size: .; V: TRBV7-2; D: .; J: TRBJ2-7; CDR3: CASSLSPDSYYEQYF; DNA: TGTGCCAGCAGCTTAAGCCCGGACAGTTACTACGAGCAGTACTTC
size: few; V: TRBV24-1; D: TRBD2; J: TRBJ2-1; CDR3: CATSDLRLAETNEQFF; DNA: TGTGCCACCAGTGATTTGAGGCTAGCGGAGACGAATGAGCAGTTCTTC
size: .; V: TRBV24-1; D: .; J: TRBJ2-3; CDR3: CATSVADTQYF; DNA: TGTGCCACCAGTGTCGCAGATACGCAGTATTTT
size: few; V: TRBV4-1; D: TRBD1; J: TRBJ2-7; CDR3: CASSLRQGSGDEQYF; DNA: TGCGCCAGCAGCCTTCGACAGGGAAGTGGCGACGAGCAGTACTTC
size: .; V: TRBV6-2/TRBV6-3; D: TRBD2; J: TRBJ2-5; CDR3: CASSSLAGAETQYF; DNA: TGTGCCAGCAGTTCTCTAGCGGGGGCCGAGACCCAGTACTTC
size: .; V: TRBV6-1; D: .; J: TRBJ1-1; CDR3: CASSEASRSGAFF; DNA: TGTGCCAGCAGTGAAGCTTCCCGATCGGGAGCTTTCTTT
size: few; V: TRBV7-2; D: .; J: TRBJ2-1; CDR3: CASSATLLRGRYNEQFF; DNA: TGTGCCAGCAGCGCGACCCTCCTGCGGGGCCGATACAATGAGCAGTTCTTC
size: once; V: TRBV27; D: .; J: TRBJ1-1; CDR3: CASSFGTGNTEAFF; DNA: TGTGCCAGCAGTTTCGGAACAGGGAACACTGAAGCTTTCTTT
size: .; V: TRBV14; D: .; J: TRBJ2-2; CDR3: CASSQGGAGELFF; DNA: TGTGCCAGCAGCCAAGGGGGGGCCGGGGAGCTGTTTTTT
size: .; V: TRBV29-1; D: TRBD1; J: TRBJ1-2; CDR3: CSVLKGTGDGCTF; DNA: TGCAGCGTCCTGAAGGGGACAGGGGATGGCTGCACCTTC
size: .; V: TRBV24-1; D: TRBD2; J: TRBJ2-3; CDR3: CATSDSGLARGRESDTQYF; DNA: TGTGCCACCAGTGATTCCGGACTAGCGCGGGGGCGGGAATCAGATACGCAGTATTTT
size: .; V: TRBV7-2; D: .; J: TRBJ2-7; CDR3: CASSLEQAGSTYEQYF; DNA: TGTGCCAGCAGCTTAGAGCAAGCAGGTTCGACCTACGAGCAGTACTTC
size: .; V: TRBV4-2; D: TRBD1; J: TRBJ1-2; CDR3: CASRERQGAYGYTF; DNA: TGTGCCAGCAGGGAACGACAGGGGGCCTATGGCTACACCTTC
size: .; V: TRBV7-9; D: .; J: TRBJ2-1; CDR3: CASSLAGGTNEQFF; DNA: TGTGCCAGCAGCTTAGCGGGGGGGACAAATGAGCAGTTCTTC
size: .; V: TRBV7-2; D: TRBD1; J: TRBJ1-3; CDR3: CASSLAGTGGNTIYF; DNA: TGTGCCAGCAGCTTAGCTGGGACAGGCGGAAACACCATATATTTT
size: .; V: TRBV6-5; D: .; J: TRBJ1-1; CDR3: CASTIRGNTEAFF; DNA: TGTGCCAGCACTATACGCGGGAACACTGAAGCTTTCTTT
size: .; V: TRBV5-6; D: .; J: TRBJ2-2; CDR3: CASSSSEGTGELFF; DNA: TGTGCCAGCAGCTCGTCGGAGGGCACCGGGGAGCTGTTTTTT
size: .; V: TRBV6-2/TRBV6-3; D: .; J: TRBJ2-7; CDR3: CASSYSTVRYEQYF; DNA: TGTGCCAGCAGTTACTCGACGGTACGGTACGAGCAGTACTTC
size: .; V: TRBV4-1; D: .; J: TRBJ2-5; CDR3: CASSQVGTPRGETQYF; DNA: TGCGCCAGCAGCCAAGTCGGGACCCCAAGGGGAGAGACCCAGTACTTC